This TCR beta chain was profiled in a study of Ad26.COV2.S vaccination and SARS-CoV-2 variants. Looking at the study overall: A participant enrolled in the COV1001 Ad26.COV2.S trial arm provided the sample. The vaccine Ad26.COV2.S was put into the muscle once, or twice with 56 days between. Study-wide results and limits: Placebo and vaccine recipients had non-spike TCR breadth that was similar.

The sample's treatment: 15 to 20 received Ad26.COV2.S at low or high dose, single or two shots; about five received placebo; per-sample allocation not given. Following the first vaccine or placebo injection, samples were taken on day 63. Vaccine was an Ad26 vector expressing Wuhan-strain SARS-CoV-2 spike. V was shortened by 5 bases and J by 5 bases, with 15 bases between the two germline ends. The length of the CDR3 is 14 residues. Germline V CDR1 and CDR2: SGHTA, FQGTGA. Sequencing was performed with immunoSEQ multiplex PCR; in TCRdb, only in-frame clones are kept and a portion is missing. The sample shows hundreds of thousands of clones, about 89% of them seen only once. Points on this clone: What it recognizes is unknown.

This rearrangement joins TRBV7-3 to TRBJ2-5; D may be TRBD2 (6 bases). This receptor was obtained from a person between 18 and 59 years old who received the Ad26.COV2.S COVID-19 vaccine or a placebo. The material sequenced was peripheral blood, taken in a trial of Ad26.COV2.S vaccine versus placebo. The DNA for the CDR3 is TGTGCCAGCAGCCCAGGGCCAGGGAGGGAGACCCAGTACTTC. This sequence encodes CASSPGPGRETQYF. The full variable domain, completed using reference TRBV7-3 and TRBJ2-5, is GAGVSQTPSNKVTEKGKYVELRCDPISGHTALYWYRQSLGQGPEFLIYFQGTGAADDSGLPNDRFFAVRPEGSVSTLKIQRTERGDSAVYLCASSPGPGRETQYFGPGTRLLVL.